The 30 T cell receptor beta chains in this list originate from one sample, sequenced in a study of beta chain features in type 1 diabetes. General study results and limits: Moderately but significantly shorter TCRB CDR3s were found in Type 1 diabetes patients in all four CD4+ subsets.

Of the isolated RNA, all was reverse transcribed, and so the sequenced material was expressed TCRB transcripts. Method: immunoSEQ multiplex PCR; TCRdb's copy keeps in-frame clones and lacks some. The sample contains a few hundred thousand clones, 20% to 25% of which appear only once. Their recognized antigens are unknown. Sequencing was performed on naive CD4+ T cells from blood. The receptors derive from a woman in her twenties or thirties with type 1 diabetes.

This clone was detected a few times. The chain has TRBV19 and TRBJ2-2; no reliable D call. The germline CDR1 and CDR2 sequences are LNHDA and SQIVND (reference sequence). The CDR3 has 11 residues. V lost 11 bases to trimming and J lost 2 bases, with 6 bases between them. The CDR3 coding sequence is TGTGCCGTTTCAAACACCGGGGAGCTGTTTTTT. Translation: CAVSNTGELFF. Using reference TRBV19 and TRBJ2-2 for the parts outside the CDR3, the full variable domain is DGGITQSPKYLFRKEGQNVTLSCEQNLNHDAMYWYRQDPGQGLRLIYYSQIVNDFQKGDIAEGYSVSREKKESFPLTVTSAQKNPTAFYLCAVSNTGELFFGEGSRLTVL.

This sequence joins TRBV30 and TRBJ1-5; 7 bases match TRBD1. Unmatched junction bases numbered 6, after V lost 1 base and J lost 3 bases. The CDR3 extends over 15 amino acids. The germline V gene has CDR1 GTSNPN and CDR2 SVGIG (reference sequence). CDR3 protein: CAWSGPGQNNQPQHF. CDR3 coding DNA: TGTGCCTGGAGTGGGCCGGGACAGAACAATCAGCCCCAGCATTTT.

This clone was detected only a few times. V and J are TRBV7-9 and TRBJ2-7; perhaps TRBD1 as D (6 bases). The V and J ends lost 5 bases and 7 bases respectively, with 9 bases between them. Per the germline V gene, CDR1 is SEHNR and CDR2 is FQNEAQ (reference sequence). The CDR3 totals 11 residues. In nucleotides, the CDR3 is TGTGCCAGCAGCCCTAGGGGGGAGCAGTACTTC. As protein: CASSPRGEQYF.

The rearrangement links TRBV18 to TRBJ1-2; unclear D gene. The V gene lost 1 base and the J gene lost 2 bases, with 8 bases spanning the gap. This CDR3 has 14 residues. Germline assignment: CDR1 KGHSH and CDR2 LQKENI. CDR3 nucleotide sequence: TGTGCCAGCTCACCACAAAACACCAACTATGGCTACACCTTC. Protein product: CASSPQNTNYGYTF.

The sample holds a few counts of this clone. CDR3 nucleotides: TGCGCCAGCAGCTTGAGGACCACAGGTCCCCCGTCGGACGAGCAGTACTTC. Translating it yields CASSLRTTGPPSDEQYF. This chain connects TRBV5-1 to TRBJ2-7; weak D call: TRBD1 (5 bases). The CDR3 extends over 17 amino acids. The V gene's germline CDR1 is SGHRS and CDR2 YFSETQ. V lost 1 base and J 5 bases, leaving 22 bases between the germline ends.

The chain is built from TRBV20-1 and TRBJ1-1; possibly TRBD1 for D (5 bases). Germline V CDR1 and CDR2: DFQATT, SNEGSKA (reference sequence). CDR3 size: 11 residues. V lost 3 bases and J lost 7, with 9 bases in between. Here the CDR3 reads CSARGGSEAFF. DNA of the CDR3: TGCAGTGCTAGGGGGGGGAGTGAAGCTTTCTTT.

This clone was seen a handful of times. The gene calls are TRBV30 and TRBJ2-5; D gene unclear. The CDR3 runs to 12 residues. V lost 4 bases, J lost 2 bases, and 8 bases lay in between. Germline assignment: CDR1 GTSNPN and CDR2 SVGIG (reference sequence). The CDR3 coding sequence is TGTGCCTGGATGAACGGGCAAGAGACCCAGTACTTC. This sequence encodes CAWMNGQETQYF.

This clone showed up just a few times. The chain uses TRBV14 and TRBJ2-2; TRBD1 matches 10 bases. CDR3 size: 18 residues. Germline CDR1 and CDR2: SGHDN and FVKESK. J gave up 3 bases and V 3 bases, and 10 bases lay outside the gene matches. CDR3 DNA sequence: TGTGCCAGCAGCCAGCTGCCCCTCGGGACAGGGGACACCGGGGAGCTGTTTTTT. Translation: CASSQLPLGTGDTGELFF.

The chain links TRBV5-1 to TRBJ2-7, with TRBD2 identical over 14 bases. V lost 6 bases to trimming and J lost 7 bases; unmatched junction nucleotides: 6. Germline V gives CDR1 SGHRS, CDR2 YFSETQ. This CDR3 spans 14 amino acids. The CDR3: CASTPGLAGGEQYF. Here the CDR3 DNA reads TGCGCCAGCACCCCAGGACTAGCGGGAGGTGAGCAGTACTTC.

This clone was recorded a few times. The CDR3 DNA reads as TGTGCCAGCAGCTTCTTGGCGGGAGGGCCAGAGACCCAGTACTTC. Protein sequence: CASSFLAGGPETQYF. The gene calls are TRBV9 and TRBJ2-5; 9 bases agree with TRBD2. CDR1 is SGDLS, CDR2 YYNGEE, per germline. Unmatched junction bases numbered 8, after V lost 4 bases and J lost 4 bases. This CDR3 is 15 amino acids long.

This clone was seen more than once but under ten times. The genes are TRBV11-2 and TRBJ2-7; a weak D match, TRBD1 (5 bases). V lost 5 bases, J lost 4 bases, and 15 bases lay in between. The CDR3 runs 14 residues. The germline gives CDR1 SGHAT, CDR2 FQNNGV. CDR3 sequence reads: CASSPTGSAYEQYF. The CDR3 DNA reads as TGTGCCAGCAGCCCCACAGGATCAGCTTACGAGCAGTACTTC.

V usage is TRBV6-5 and J usage is TRBJ2-1; TRBD2 matches 7 bases. CDR3 length: 15 amino acids. Germline V CDR1 and CDR2: MNHEY, SVGAGI. V was pared by 0 bases and J by 8 bases, with 7 bases of the junction left unmatched. CDR3 loop: CASSYSGEGTDEQFF. The CDR3 coding sequence is TGTGCCAGCAGTTACTCGGGGGAGGGTACGGATGAGCAGTTCTTC.

Only a few counts were recorded for this clone. This chain joins TRBV6-1 and TRBJ2-1, with D possibly matching TRBD2 (6 bases). Trimming stripped 2 bases from V and 7 bases from J, with 18 bases between. The CDR3 is made up of 16 amino acids. CDR1 and CDR2 (germline): MNHNS, SASEGT. The CDR3 DNA reads as TGTGCCAGCAGTGAATTTGGAGCGGGCCCCTGGAATGAGCAGTTCTTC. Protein product: CASSEFGAGPWNEQFF.

The chain recombines TRBV2 with TRBJ2-3, with 7 bases that match TRBD2. The CDR3 extends over 15 amino acids. V lost 5 bases to trimming and J lost 6 bases; unmatched junction nucleotides: 11. Germline CDR1 and CDR2: SNHLY and FYNNEI. As DNA, the CDR3 is TGTGCCAGCAGTCGAACTAGCGCTCAGCGGGATACGCAGTATTTT. Protein product: CASSRTSAQRDTQYF.

Comments on this clone: The sample holds other DNA sequences that translate to the same CDR3. J is TRBJ2-1 and V is TRBV29-1; 9 positions match TRBD1. Germline CDR1 and CDR2: SQVTM and ANQGSEA. After removal of 4 bases from V and 3 bases from J, the junction contained 4 bases not matched to a gene. This CDR3 is built from 14 residues. CDR3 amino acids: CSVGRDRVYNEQFF. The CDR3 nucleotides read TGCAGCGTTGGTAGGGACAGGGTCTACAATGAGCAGTTCTTC.

This clone was detected a few times. Here the CDR3 DNA reads TGTGCCTGGAGTGCAGTGGTCACAGATACGCAGTATTTT. Protein sequence: CAWSAVVTDTQYF. The chain couples TRBV30 to TRBJ2-3, with D uncertain. Germline values: CDR1 GTSNPN, CDR2 SVGIG (reference sequence). Trimming took off 1 base at V and 2 bases at J, with 7 bases between the two ends. The CDR3 has 13 amino acids.

This clone was detected a few times. The chain is built from TRBV9 and TRBJ2-1; D possibly corresponds to TRBD2 (5 bases). V was shortened by 0 bases and J by 10 bases, with 11 bases between the two germline ends. The CDR3 has 13 residues. The germline gives CDR1 SGDLS, CDR2 YYNGEE. CDR3 in DNA: TGTGCCAGCAGCGTAGGAGGTAGCGCCGAGCAGTTCTTC. It specifies CASSVGGSAEQFF.

This chain links TRBV7-9 with TRBJ2-7; 11 nucleotides match TRBD2. This CDR3 is built from 15 residues. Trimming at V came to 5 bases and at J to 0 bases, leaving 3 bases not matched to a gene. Germline CDR1 reads SEHNR; CDR2 reads FQNEAQ (reference sequence). The CDR3 sequence: CASSGGLADSYEQYF. The CDR3 DNA is TGTGCCAGCAGCGGGGGACTAGCGGACTCCTACGAGCAGTACTTC. The variable domain in full, completed from reference TRBV7-9 and TRBJ2-7, reads DTGVSQNPRHKITKRGQNVTFRCDPISEHNRLYWYRQTLGQGPEFLTYFQNEAQLEKSRLLSDRFSAERPKGSFSTLEIQRTEQGDSAMYLCASSGGLADSYEQYFGPGTRLTVT.

This clone has more than one count but fewer than ten. This sequence joins TRBV28 and TRBJ2-5; 7 positions agree with TRBD2. The CDR3 is 16 residues long. Unmatched junction bases numbered 10, after V lost 4 bases and J lost 2 bases. The germline V gene encodes CDR1 MDHEN and CDR2 SYDVKM. The CDR3 coding sequence is TGTGCCAGCAGTTCGATTACTAGCGTTAAACAAGAGACCCAGTACTTC. As protein: CASSSITSVKQETQYF.

The rearrangement joins TRBV4-1 to TRBJ2-7, with 7 positions matching TRBD2. The V gene end was trimmed by 1 base and the J gene end by 1 base; junction bases not matched to a gene: 7. Germline CDR1 MGHRA, CDR2 YSYEKL. The CDR3 runs 16 residues. The CDR3 loop reads CASSQVVGGGSYEQYF. The CDR3 region has the DNA TGCGCCAGCAGCCAAGTCGTCGGGGGAGGGTCCTACGAGCAGTACTTC.

The chain is built from TRBV5-1 and TRBJ2-3; D is unresolved. V lost 8 bases and J lost 0, with 16 bases in between. CDR3 length equals 15 residues. Germline V gene lookup returns CDR1 SGHRS and CDR2 YFSETQ. CDR3 DNA sequence: TGCGCCAGTGGCCAGGTTCGCCCTAGCACAGATACGCAGTATTTT. Its translation is CASGQVRPSTDTQYF. Based on the CDR3 plus reference TRBV5-1 and TRBJ2-3, the full variable domain is KAGVTQTPRYLIKTRGQQVTLSCSPISGHRSVSWYQQTPGQGLQFLFEYFSETQRNKGNFPGRFSGRQFSNSRSEMNVSTLELGDSALYLCASGQVRPSTDTQYFGPGTRLTVL.

The chain combines TRBV2 with TRBJ1-4, with 7 nucleotides matching TRBD1. The V gene end was trimmed by 1 base and the J gene end by 8 bases; junction bases not matched to a gene: 7. Per the germline V gene, CDR1 is SNHLY and CDR2 is FYNNEI. The CDR3 extends over 15 amino acids. This CDR3 is CASSEESRGPEKLFF. In DNA form, the CDR3 reads TGTGCCAGCAGTGAAGAGTCGAGGGGGCCCGAAAAACTGTTTTTT.

This clone was counted a few times. The chain recombines TRBV9 with TRBJ2-5; TRBD2 matches 8 bases. This CDR3 has 14 amino acids. Per the germline V gene, CDR1 is SGDLS and CDR2 is YYNGEE. V lost 6 bases and J lost 5; bases outside the gene matches: 9. CDR3 bases: TGTGCCAGCAACCCCAGCGGGAGTGGGGAGACCCAGTACTTC. Protein sequence: CASNPSGSGETQYF. Based on the CDR3 plus reference TRBV9 and TRBJ2-5, the full variable domain is DSGVTQTPKHLITATGQRVTLRCSPRSGDLSVYWYQQSLDQGLQFLIQYYNGEERAKGNILERFSAQQFPDLHSELNLSSLELGDSALYFCASNPSGSGETQYFGPGTRLLVL.

This rearrangement joins TRBV5-1 to TRBJ2-1; D may be TRBD2 (6 bases). V was cut by 0 bases and J by 4 bases, with 11 bases left in between. CDR3 length: 15 amino acids. Germline V gene lookup returns CDR1 SGHRS and CDR2 YFSETQ. CDR3 protein: CASSLAGVQYNEQFF. CDR3 coding DNA: TGCGCCAGCAGCTTGGCGGGAGTTCAGTACAATGAGCAGTTCTTC.

The genes are TRBV2 and TRBJ2-7; TRBD1 agrees at 9 bases. Trimming took 4 bases from V and 1 from J; bases not matched to a gene: 5. Germline CDR1 reads SNHLY; CDR2 reads FYNNEI. CDR3 length: 15 residues. The CDR3 coding sequence is TGTGCCAGCAGTGCTAGGACAGGGGTGTCCTACGAGCAGTACTTC. Protein: CASSARTGVSYEQYF.

This clone has only a few counts. This chain uses TRBV5-1 with TRBJ2-1, with TRBD2 identical over 11 bases. Per the germline V gene, CDR1 is SGHRS and CDR2 is YFSETQ. This CDR3 comprises 15 residues. Germline trimming cut 4 bases from V and 5 bases from J; bases unmatched to any gene: 5. CDR3 region: CASSPTSGSDNEQFF. The DNA of the CDR3 is TGCGCCAGCAGCCCAACTAGCGGGAGCGACAATGAGCAGTTCTTC.

This clone was found a few times. This sequence joins TRBV5-4 and TRBJ2-7, with 8 nucleotides matching TRBD1. Germline V lookup: CDR1 SGHNT, CDR2 YYREEE (reference sequence). The CDR3 is made up of 15 amino acids. V was pared by 0 bases and J by 1 base, with 3 bases of the junction left unmatched. The DNA for the CDR3 is TGTGCCAGCAGCTTGGCCCAGGGGGCGTCCTACGAGCAGTACTTC. Residues: CASSLAQGASYEQYF.

The chain is built from TRBV10-2 and TRBJ2-1; D is perhaps TRBD2 (6 bases). Germline assignment: CDR1 WSHSY and CDR2 SAAADI. The V gene lost 7 bases and the J gene lost 7 bases, with 14 bases spanning the gap. The length of the CDR3 is 13 residues. The CDR3: CASTQAGLNEQFF. The CDR3 DNA reads as TGCGCCAGCACCCAGGCGGGGTTGAATGAGCAGTTCTTC.

The rearrangement links TRBV4-2 to TRBJ2-5; D is ambiguous. Trimming stripped 0 bases from V and 4 bases from J, with 6 bases between. There are 13 residues in the CDR3. CDR1 is LGHNA, CDR2 YNFKEQ, per germline. The CDR3 region has the DNA TGTGCCAGCAGCCAAGATGCCGGAGAGACCCAGTACTTC. Its translation is CASSQDAGETQYF.

The chain uses TRBV14 and TRBJ2-7; tentative D call: TRBD2 (5 bases). Germline CDR1 reads SGHDN; CDR2 reads FVKESK. V lost 4 bases and J 6 bases, leaving 19 bases between the germline ends. The CDR3 has 15 residues. The chain's CDR3 is CASSPRRGYLFEQYF. The CDR3, as DNA: TGTGCCAGCAGCCCCCGGCGAGGGTACCTATTCGAGCAGTACTTC.